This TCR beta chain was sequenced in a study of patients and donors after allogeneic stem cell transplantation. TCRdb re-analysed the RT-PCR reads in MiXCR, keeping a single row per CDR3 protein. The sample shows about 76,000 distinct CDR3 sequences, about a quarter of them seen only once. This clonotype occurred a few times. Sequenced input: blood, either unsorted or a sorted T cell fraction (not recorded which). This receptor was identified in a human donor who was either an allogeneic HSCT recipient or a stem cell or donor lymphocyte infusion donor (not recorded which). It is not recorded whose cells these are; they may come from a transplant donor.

The CDR3 nucleotides are TGTGCCAGCAGCTTAATCCCGGGCCCCTCGGGATATAATTCACCCCTCCACTTT. Amino acids: CASSLIPGPSGYNSPLHF. The J gene is TRBJ1-6, the V gene TRBV7-6; D is uncertain. From germline, CDR1 is SGHVS and CDR2 FNYEAQ. Trimming took off 2 bases at V and 4 bases at J, with 18 bases between the two ends. The CDR3 is 18 residues long.